This TCR beta chain was profiled in a study of T-cell reconstitution after alpha-beta-depleted transplantation in children. As regards this clonotype: Its target is unknown.

Molecular barcoding with unique molecular identifiers was used for the TCRbeta library. In TCRdb, the PCR reads were re-called with MiXCR into one record per CDR3 protein. The repertoire holds about a million distinct CDR3 sequences, with about 29% as singletons. V was shortened by 1 base and J by 11 bases, with 11 bases between the two germline ends. The CDR3 spans 13 residues. The germline CDR1 and CDR2 sequences are MNHNS and SASEGT. Study results and limitations: About two months after transplant, alpha-beta T cells reportedly came from several hundred expanded graft clones. From surviving recipient T cells and thymic progenitors came the high day-60 TCRbeta diversity observed in some patients. Counts and diversity of T cells one year after transplant came mostly from newly produced T cells.

The clonotype originates from a boy under two years old who had a stem cell transplant for SCID, so the T cells may come from the graft donor. The rearrangement joins TRBV6-1 to TRBJ1-4; no clear D gene. Sequencing used PBMCs, mostly from graft donor cells, obtained 360 days after TCRalphabeta/CD19-depleted stem cell transplant. The CDR3 DNA reads as TGTGCCAGCAGTGAAGAGGCAGGTCTGAAACTGTTTTTT. Amino acid sequence: CASSEEAGLKLFF.